This passage covers 26 T cell receptor beta chains from one sample sequenced in a study of blood T cell repertoires in COVID-19. TCRdb keeps only in-frame clones here, not all; method: immunoSEQ multiplex PCR. The sample lists some 410,000 clones, 88% seen once, with over 0.9% in the top ten. Sequencing was done on a sample of PBMCs or T cells enriched from blood (not recorded which). The receptor set was obtained from a woman aged 25 to 45 with acute COVID-19.

This clone showed up just a few times. The chain is built from TRBV6-2 or TRBV6-3 and TRBJ1-2; no definite D call. The CDR3 runs 17 residues. Germline CDR1 and CDR2: MNHEY and SVGEGT. V dropped 2 bases and J dropped 0 bases, with 16 bases sitting between them. CDR3 sequence reads: CASSYTRLPSSNYGYTF. Written as DNA, the CDR3 is TGTGCCAGCAGTTACACACGACTACCTTCTTCTAACTATGGCTACACCTTC.

The gene calls are TRBV7-6 and TRBJ1-1; D is undetermined. This CDR3 contains 14 residues. The ends were cut back, 5 bases at V and 3 bases at J, with 13 bases in the middle. The germline CDR1 and CDR2 sequences are SGHVS and FNYEAQ. CDR3 in amino acids: CASSPFHGDTEAFF. The CDR3 DNA sequence: TGTGCCAGCAGCCCGTTTCACGGGGACACTGAAGCTTTCTTT.

The chain carries TRBV7-8 and TRBJ2-7; tentative D call: TRBD1 (5 bases). The germline V and J ends were trimmed by 4 bases and 2 bases, with 12 bases remaining between them. There are 14 residues in the CDR3. Germline V gives CDR1 SGHVS, CDR2 FQNEAQ. CDR3 in amino acids: CASSSPGRPYEQYF. The CDR3 DNA reads TGTGCCAGCAGCTCACCAGGGCGACCCTACGAGCAGTACTTC. Variable domain in full (rest from reference TRBV7-8 and TRBJ2-7): GAGVSQSPRYKVAKRGQDVALRCDPISGHVSLFWYQQALGQGPEFLTYFQNEAQLDKSGLPSDRFFAERPEGSVSTLKIQRTQQEDSAVYLCASSSPGRPYEQYFGPGTRLTVT.

The V and J genes are TRBV27 and TRBJ2-2; 9 bases map to TRBD1. The CDR3 has 15 residues. Germline CDR1 reads MNHEY; CDR2 reads SMNVEV (reference sequence). The junction had 9 bases not matched to a gene; V was cut back by 3 bases and J by 10 bases. CDR3 nucleotides: TGTGCCAGCAGTTTTGCTATACGGACAGGGGAGGAGCTGTTTTTT. Residues: CASSFAIRTGEELFF.

The gene calls are TRBV5-1 and TRBJ2-3, with 14 bases that match TRBD2. The CDR3 is 19 amino acids. Germline V lookup: CDR1 SGHRS, CDR2 YFSETQ. V lost 0 bases, J lost 9 bases, and 15 bases stayed unmatched. The CDR3 protein is CASSLEPPSTSGGAVTQYF. In nucleotides, the CDR3 is TGCGCCAGCAGCTTGGAACCCCCCTCGACTAGCGGGGGGGCGGTCACGCAGTATTTT.

This clone has just one count. The gene calls are TRBV14 and TRBJ2-3; unclear D gene. This CDR3 contains 12 residues. Trimming removed 1 base from V and 7 bases from J, with 6 bases in between. Per germline, CDR1 SGHDN and CDR2 FVKESK. The CDR3 loop reads CASSQAEYTQYF. CDR3 nucleotides: TGTGCCAGCAGCCAAGCAGAATATACGCAGTATTTT.

CDR3 in amino acids: CASSFGRGDYGYTF. The CDR3 DNA follows: TGCGCCAGCAGCTTTGGCAGGGGGGACTATGGCTACACCTTC. V and J are TRBV5-1 and TRBJ1-2, with 7 positions matching TRBD1. Per germline, CDR1 SGHRS and CDR2 YFSETQ. V was clipped by 2 bases and J by 3 bases; unmatched bases: 4. The CDR3 sequence is 14 residues long.

The V call is TRBV24-1, the J call TRBJ2-5; D ambiguous. Trimming removed 5 bases from V and 3 bases from J, with 15 bases in between. This CDR3 region has 15 residues. Germline values: CDR1 KGHDR, CDR2 SFDVKD. In nucleotides, the CDR3 is TGTGCCACCAGTGCACTGTCCTCGGCGGAAGAGACCCAGTACTTC. Its protein is CATSALSSAEETQYF.

The chain joins TRBV7-7 to TRBJ2-2; D might be TRBD1 (7 bases). Germline lookup yields CDR1 SSHAT and CDR2 FNYEAQ (reference sequence). The V and J ends lost 6 bases and 7 bases respectively, with 21 bases between them. CDR3 length equals 16 residues. CDR3 region: CASRVTGEEQSGELFF. The CDR3 DNA follows: TGTGCCAGCAGGGTAACAGGGGAGGAACAGAGCGGGGAGCTGTTTTTT.

The rearrangement uses TRBV30 and TRBJ2-7; possible D gene TRBD1, 7 bases. CDR1 is GTSNPN and CDR2 is SVGIG in the germline V gene (reference sequence). The V end lost 5 bases, the J end lost 5 bases, and 16 bases lay between the germline ends. This CDR3 is built from 13 residues. CDR3: CAWGQGGMNEQYF. The CDR3 DNA follows: TGTGCCTGGGGCCAGGGGGGAATGAACGAGCAGTACTTC.

V and J are TRBV7-2 and TRBJ2-5; 10 bases are a match to TRBD2. Germline-derived CDR1 and CDR2 are SGHTA and FQGNSA. Trimming took 5 bases from V and 5 from J; bases not matched to a gene: 8. This CDR3 spans 15 amino acids. The CDR3 DNA reads as TGTGCCAGCAGCGCACTAGCGGGGTCTTTGGAGACCCAGTACTTC. This codes for CASSALAGSLETQYF.

The chain combines TRBV7-8 with TRBJ1-1; 7 nucleotides line up with TRBD1. Germline trimming cut 5 bases from V and 10 bases from J; bases unmatched to any gene: 16. Looked up from germline, CDR1 is SGHVS and CDR2 is FQNEAQ. The CDR3 totals 15 residues. The CDR3 DNA reads TGTGCCAGCAGCCTACAGGGGTCCGGAAGGGAGGTAGCTTTCTTT. It translates to CASSLQGSGREVAFF.

This clone appeared a few times. The V gene is TRBV7-9, the J gene TRBJ1-4, with 10 bases matching TRBD1. CDR1 SEHNR and CDR2 FQNEAQ come from the germline V gene (reference sequence). This CDR3 has 15 residues. The V gene end was trimmed by 5 bases and the J gene end by 7 bases; junction bases not matched to a gene: 7. CDR3 sequence: CASSGRDRGIEKLFF. In DNA, the CDR3 is TGTGCCAGCAGCGGGCGGGACAGGGGAATTGAAAAACTGTTTTTT.

The genes are TRBV6-5 and TRBJ2-7; 8 bases match TRBD1. This CDR3 contains 14 residues. V lost 2 bases to trimming and J lost 3 bases; unmatched junction nucleotides: 3. The germline V gene has CDR1 MNHEY and CDR2 SVGAGI. CDR3 region: CASSYGTGLYEQYF. As DNA, the CDR3 is TGTGCCAGCAGTTACGGGACAGGACTCTACGAGCAGTACTTC.

This chain uses TRBV2 with TRBJ2-1; TRBD2 aligns across 14 bases. The ends lost 4 bases at V and 9 bases at J; junction bases unmatched: 5. CDR3 size: 15 residues. Germline loops: CDR1 SNHLY, CDR2 FYNNEI. The CDR3, as DNA: TGTGCCAGCAGTGGACTAGCGGGGGGGCTGGGTGAGCAGTTCTTC. Translated: CASSGLAGGLGEQFF.

This chain joins TRBV5-1 and TRBJ1-5, with 7 bases lining up with TRBD1. Germline CDR1 and CDR2: SGHRS and YFSETQ. The J segment lost 2 bases and the V segment lost 9 bases, leaving 5 bases of the junction unmatched. This CDR3 is 13 amino acids long. In DNA, the CDR3 is TGCGCCACCATTACAGGGGGCAATCAGCCCCAGCATTTT. This gives the protein CATITGGNQPQHF.

The sample holds many counts of this clone. The chain combines TRBV14 with TRBJ2-1; the match to TRBD2 covers 7 bases. Looked up from germline, CDR1 is SGHDN and CDR2 is FVKESK. The length of the CDR3 is 17 residues. Losses at the gene ends were 1 base for V and 8 bases for J; bases not matched to a gene: 14. The CDR3 coding sequence is TGTGCCAGCAGCCAAGGCGGGGCGGGGGACCTCCGGCATGAGCAGTTCTTC. This encodes CASSQGGAGDLRHEQFF. Filled out from reference TRBV14 and TRBJ2-1, the complete variable domain reads EAGVTQFPSHSVIEKGQTVTLRCDPISGHDNLYWYRRVMGKEIKFLLHFVKESKQDESGMPNNRFLAERTGGTYSTLKVQPAELEDSGVYFCASSQGGAGDLRHEQFFGPGTRLTVL.

The chain links TRBV29-1 to TRBJ2-5; possible D gene TRBD1, 6 bases. Trimming left V 1 base short and J 4 bases short, with 19 bases between. The length of the CDR3 is 16 residues. Germline lookup yields CDR1 SQVTM and CDR2 ANQGSEA. The CDR3 here is CSVEAVGRGGRETQYF. Written as DNA, the CDR3 is TGCAGCGTTGAAGCGGTGGGCAGGGGTGGGCGAGAGACCCAGTACTTC.

The chain recombines TRBV5-6 with TRBJ1-3, with D perhaps TRBD1 (5 bases). The CDR3 extends over 18 amino acids. V lost 0 bases and J 3 bases, leaving 19 bases between the germline ends. Germline V gene lookup returns CDR1 SGHDT and CDR2 YYEEEE. The CDR3 nucleotides are TGTGCCAGCAGCTTGGTTCTTCTGGCAGGGACTGGTGGAAACACCATATATTTT. Translated, it gives CASSLVLLAGTGGNTIYF.

Turning to this clone: An end of the junction does not agree with germline; a read error may underlie this. The V gene is TRBV11-3, the J gene TRBJ2-6, with a weak D call TRBD2 (6 bases). CDR3 length equals 14 residues. CDR1 is SGHNT and CDR2 is YENEEA in the germline V gene. The CDR3 loop reads CASSPGGGTNVLTF. The CDR3 DNA is TGTGCCAGCAGCCCCGGGGGTGGGACCAACGTCCTGACTTTC.

The chain links TRBV10-3 to TRBJ1-1, with D possibly matching TRBD1 (5 bases). V was shortened by 5 bases and J by 0 bases, with 10 bases between the two germline ends. CDR3 length: 14 amino acids. CDR1 and CDR2 from the germline V gene are ENHRY and SYGVKD. Here the CDR3 reads CAISMTDMNTEAFF. CDR3 bases: TGTGCCATCAGTATGACGGACATGAACACTGAAGCTTTCTTT.

The V call is TRBV5-1, the J call TRBJ2-7; possible D gene TRBD2, 6 bases. Trimming pared 4 bases from V and 4 bases from J, leaving 21 bases between. The length of the CDR3 is 16 residues. CDR1 and CDR2 from the germline V gene are SGHRS and YFSETQ. The CDR3 nucleotides are TGCGCCAGCAGCCGAGAGGGACTTGAGAGTTTTTACGAGCAGTACTTC. Encoded protein: CASSREGLESFYEQYF.

DNA of the CDR3: TGTGCCAGCTCAGAAACAGGGGGCCCAAGGCAGCCCCAGCATTTT. As protein: CASSETGGPRQPQHF. The chain employs TRBV6-4 and TRBJ1-5; TRBD1 aligns across 9 bases. V was pared by 8 bases and J by 7 bases, with 12 bases of the junction left unmatched. The CDR3 spans 15 residues. Germline CDR1 reads MRHNA; CDR2 reads SNTAGT.

J is TRBJ1-2 and V is TRBV9; TRBD1 matches 9 bases. The CDR3 totals 15 residues. Germline assignment: CDR1 SGDLS and CDR2 YYNGEE. V gave up 4 bases and J gave up 3 bases; unmatched junction bases: 7. The CDR3 DNA reads TGTGCCAGCAGCCAAGGACAGGGGATGCACTATGGCTACACCTTC. Amino acid sequence: CASSQGQGMHYGYTF. Looking up the rest from reference TRBV9 and TRBJ1-2 gives the full variable domain: DSGVTQTPKHLITATGQRVTLRCSPRSGDLSVYWYQQSLDQGLQFLIQYYNGEERAKGNILERFSAQQFPDLHSELNLSSLELGDSALYFCASSQGQGMHYGYTFGSGTRLTVV.

The CDR3 protein is CASSEQGVNTEAFF. The CDR3 DNA reads TGTGCCAGCAGTGAACAGGGGGTGAACACTGAAGCTTTCTTT. The chain is built from TRBV2 and TRBJ1-1; TRBD1 matches at 7 bases. Germline CDR1 is SNHLY and CDR2 is FYNNEI. Germline trimming cut 2 bases from V and 0 bases from J; bases unmatched to any gene: 0. This CDR3 is built from 14 residues.

This clone was detected only once. The chain is built from TRBV7-3 and TRBJ2-2; 9 bases map to TRBD1. CDR3 length: 16 residues. Germline-derived CDR1 and CDR2 are SGHTA and FQGTGA. Trimming at V came to 2 bases and at J to 4 bases, leaving 5 bases not matched to a gene. The DNA for the CDR3 is TGTGCCAGCAGCTTAGAACAGGGGGCGGGCACCGGGGAGCTGTTTTTT. Protein sequence: CASSLEQGAGTGELFF.